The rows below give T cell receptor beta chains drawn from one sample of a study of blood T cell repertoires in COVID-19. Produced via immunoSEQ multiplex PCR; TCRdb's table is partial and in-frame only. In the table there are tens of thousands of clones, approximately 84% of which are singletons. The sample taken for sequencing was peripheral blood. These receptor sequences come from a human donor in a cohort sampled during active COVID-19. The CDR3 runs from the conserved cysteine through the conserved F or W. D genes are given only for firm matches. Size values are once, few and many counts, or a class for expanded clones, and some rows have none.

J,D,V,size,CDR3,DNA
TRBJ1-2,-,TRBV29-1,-,CSVEARDSYGYTF,TGCAGCGTTGAAGCCCGGGACTCCTATGGCTACACCTTC
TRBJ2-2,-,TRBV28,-,CASSIGQTNTGELFF,TGTGCCAGCAGTATCGGACAGACGAACACCGGGGAGCTGTTTTTT
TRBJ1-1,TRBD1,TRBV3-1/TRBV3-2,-,CASSQGDRGPSTRNTEAFF,TGTGCCAGCAGCCAAGGCGACAGGGGCCCTAGTACAAGGAACACTGAAGCTTTCTTT
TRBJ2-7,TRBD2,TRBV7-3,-,CASSLLPAGGSNEQYF,TGTGCCAGCAGCTTACTACCGGCGGGAGGTTCTAACGAGCAGTACTTC
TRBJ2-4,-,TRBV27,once,CASSPSPGVGVINIQYF,TGTGCCAGCAGTCCCTCACCCGGCGTCGGGGTAATTAACATTCAGTACTTC
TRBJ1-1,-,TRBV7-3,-,CASSLTRAPNTEAFF,TGTGCCAGCAGCTTAACGCGGGCCCCGAACACTGAAGCTTTCTTT
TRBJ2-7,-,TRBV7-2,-,CASSYRAQTYEQYF,TGTGCCAGCAGCTACAGGGCCCAGACTTACGAGCAGTACTTC
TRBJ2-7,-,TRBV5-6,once,CASTIDRFYEQYF,TGTGCCAGCACCATAGACAGGTTTTACGAGCAGTACTTC
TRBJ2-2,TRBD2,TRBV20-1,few,CSASSGAGSGEGLF,TGCAGTGCTAGTTCGGGAGCGGGGTCCGGGGAAGGGCTTTTT
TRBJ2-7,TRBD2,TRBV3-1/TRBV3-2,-,CASSPGLADSYEQYF,TGTGCCAGCAGCCCGGGACTAGCGGACTCCTACGAGCAGTACTTC
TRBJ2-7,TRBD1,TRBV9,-,CASSVSGTGGPEQYF,TGTGCCAGCAGCGTATCCGGGACAGGGGGCCCCGAGCAGTACTTC
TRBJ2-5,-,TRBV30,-,CAWSLETQYF,TGTGCCTGGAGTCTGGAGACCCAGTACTTC
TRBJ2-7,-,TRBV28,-,CASNGGAYEQYF,TGTGCCAGCAACGGCGGTGCCTACGAGCAGTACTTC
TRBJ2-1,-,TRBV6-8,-,CASPPREPSYNEQFF,TGTGCCAGCCCCCCCCGGGAGCCTTCCTACAATGAGCAGTTCTTC
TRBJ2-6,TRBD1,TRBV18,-,CASSPGTGGFGANVLTF,TGTGCCAGCTCTCCCGGGACAGGGGGCTTTGGGGCCAACGTCCTGACTTTC
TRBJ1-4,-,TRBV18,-,CASSTGGIPTNEKLFF,TGTGCCAGCTCAACGGGGGGCATTCCAACTAATGAAAAACTGTTTTTT
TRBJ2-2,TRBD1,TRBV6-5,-,CASRRRGRNTGELFF,TGTGCCAGCAGGCGCAGGGGGCGGAACACCGGGGAGCTGTTTTTT
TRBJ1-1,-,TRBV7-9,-,CASSQQNTEAFF,TGTGCCAGCAGCCAACAGAACACTGAAGCTTTCTTT
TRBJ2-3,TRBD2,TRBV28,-,CASSPGLEADTQYF,TGTGCCAGCAGTCCGGGACTAGAAGCCGATACGCAGTATTTT
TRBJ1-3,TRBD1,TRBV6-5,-,CASGLTGGAGNTIYF,TGTGCCAGCGGGCTAACAGGGGGCGCCGGAAACACCATATATTTT
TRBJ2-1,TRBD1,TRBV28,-,CASSFTDRGQFF,TGTGCCAGCAGTTTCACGGACAGGGGGCAGTTCTTC
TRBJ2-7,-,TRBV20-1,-,CSASGGEPYEQYF,TGCAGTGCCAGTGGAGGCGAGCCCTACGAGCAGTACTTC
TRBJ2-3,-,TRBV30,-,CAYDQGLQRPGTDTQYF,TGTGCCTACGACCAGGGATTACAACGACCGGGCACAGATACGCAGTATTTT
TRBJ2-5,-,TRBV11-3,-,CASGSLEETQYF,TGTGCCAGCGGATCTCTAGAGGAGACCCAGTACTTC
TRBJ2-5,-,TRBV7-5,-,CVRSLPRTSGSQETQYF,TGTGTCAGAAGCTTACCCAGGACTAGCGGGTCACAAGAGACCCAGTACTTC
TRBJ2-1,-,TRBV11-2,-,CASARLTGAHNEQFF,TGTGCCAGCGCCCGGTTGACAGGTGCACACAATGAGCAGTTCTTC
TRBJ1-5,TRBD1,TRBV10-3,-,CAIGAGGLNQPQHF,TGTGCCATCGGGGCAGGGGGCCTAAATCAGCCCCAGCATTTT
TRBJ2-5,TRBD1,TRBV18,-,CASSLGQGVETQYF,TGTGCCAGCTCACTGGGACAGGGGGTAGAGACCCAGTACTTC
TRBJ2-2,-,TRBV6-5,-,CASSQWGPNTGELFF,TGTGCCAGCAGCCAATGGGGGCCTAACACCGGGGAGCTGTTTTTT
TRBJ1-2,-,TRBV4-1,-,CASSQVNSLRGYTF,TGCGCCAGCAGCCAAGTAAACAGTCTACGGGGCTACACCTTC
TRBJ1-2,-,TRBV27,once,CASSYRPTYGYTF,TGTGCCAGCAGTTACAGGCCTACCTATGGCTACACCTTC
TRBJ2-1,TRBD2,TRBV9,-,CASSSGLSNEQFF,TGTGCCAGCAGCTCGGGACTAAGCAATGAGCAGTTCTTC
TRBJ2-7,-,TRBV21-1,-,CASSKHRESPYEQYF,TGTGCCAGCAGCAAACACCGGGAGTCCCCCTACGAGCAGTACTTC
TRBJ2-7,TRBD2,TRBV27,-,CASRQSGTSGAEQYF,TGTGCCAGCAGGCAATCCGGGACTAGCGGGGCTGAGCAGTACTTC
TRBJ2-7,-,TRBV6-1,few,CASSESTRYEQYF,TGTGCCAGCAGTGAATCCACACGCTACGAGCAGTACTTC
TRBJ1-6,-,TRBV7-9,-,CASSPITGSIHSPLHF,TGTGCCAGCAGCCCCATTACAGGGAGTATACATTCACCCCTCCACTTT
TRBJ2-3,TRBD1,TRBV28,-,CASSRQGWRLGDTQYF,TGTGCCAGCAGTCGACAGGGATGGCGGCTGGGAGATACGCAGTATTTT
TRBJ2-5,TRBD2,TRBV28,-,CASLSPGLAGGETQYF,TGTGCCAGCCTCTCGCCGGGACTAGCGGGAGGAGAGACCCAGTACTTC
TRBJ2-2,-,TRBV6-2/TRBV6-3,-,CASSYLENTGELFF,TGTGCCAGCAGTTACCTAGAGAACACCGGGGAGCTGTTTTTT
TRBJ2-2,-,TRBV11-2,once,CASSLVAEQGRTGELFF,TGTGCCAGCAGCTTAGTAGCTGAACAGGGTCGCACCGGGGAGCTGTTTTTT
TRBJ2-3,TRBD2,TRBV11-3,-,CASSVRLAGGPRDTQYF,TGTGCCAGCAGCGTACGCCTAGCGGGAGGGCCAAGGGATACGCAGTATTTT
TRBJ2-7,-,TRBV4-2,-,CASSQDAGGSKTYEQYF,TGTGCCAGCAGCCAAGATGCCGGAGGATCAAAAACCTACGAGCAGTACTTC
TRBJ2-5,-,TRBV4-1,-,CASSHPLRGETQYF,TGCGCCAGCAGCCATCCGTTAAGGGGCGAGACCCAGTACTTC
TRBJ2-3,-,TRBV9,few,CASSVEGVSTDTQYF,TGTGCCAGCAGCGTAGAAGGGGTGAGCACAGATACGCAGTATTTT